The TCR beta chain under discussion was sequenced for a study of blood T cell repertoires in COVID-19. Turning to the study itself: T cells, B-cell-depleted T cells, or PBMCs supplied cDNA or gDNA.

The CDR3 extends over 17 amino acids. V was cut by 4 bases and J by 1 base, with 19 bases left in between. Germline CDR1 MDHEN, CDR2 SYDVKM. As processed by the authors: Amplified reference gene primers provided the basis for estimating nucleated cell counts. Profiling relied on immunoSEQ multiplex PCR, and the TCRdb table lists in-frame clones only, not all of them. V and J calls plus clone size are reproduced from that table; the DNA served to infer D and trimming. The data hold about 310,000 clones, with around 86% observed a single time. The rearrangement links TRBV28 to TRBJ1-1, with D maybe TRBD1 (6 bases). Sequenced input: peripheral blood. This TCR was recovered from a man between 65 and 85 years old with acute or convalescent COVID-19. CDR3: CASSSPGTYAPNTEAFF. The CDR3 bases are TGTGCCAGCAGTTCCCCCGGGACATACGCCCCGAACACTGAAGCTTTCTTT. The variable domain in full, with the rest retrieved from reference TRBV28 and TRBJ1-1, is DVKVTQSSRYLVKRTGEKVFLECVQDMDHENMFWYRQDPGLGLRLIYFSYDVKMKEKGDIPEGYSVSREKKERFSLILESASTNQTSMYLCASSSPGTYAPNTEAFFGQGTRLTVV.